The present T cell receptor beta chain was sequenced within a study of blood T cell repertoires in COVID-19. At the level of the study: COVID-19 samples collected from the United States, Italy and Spain covered acute and convalescent phases.

Germline lookup yields CDR1 SGHKS and CDR2 YYEKEE (reference sequence). With 3 bases removed from V and 2 bases from J, the gap between germline ends came to 10 bases. CDR3 length equals 14 residues. This clone was seen a single time. Generated by immunoSEQ multiplex PCR, the TCRdb table keeps only in-frame clones and is missing some. The table records about 73,000 clones, over 80% of them present only once. The sample taken for sequencing was peripheral blood. The source of this sequence is an elderly man with active or convalescent COVID-19. The J gene is TRBJ2-3, the V gene TRBV5-5, with D hard to call. The CDR3 bases are TGTGCCAGCAGCTCCCCAGGATACACAGATACGCAGTATTTT. Translating gives CASSSPGYTDTQYF.